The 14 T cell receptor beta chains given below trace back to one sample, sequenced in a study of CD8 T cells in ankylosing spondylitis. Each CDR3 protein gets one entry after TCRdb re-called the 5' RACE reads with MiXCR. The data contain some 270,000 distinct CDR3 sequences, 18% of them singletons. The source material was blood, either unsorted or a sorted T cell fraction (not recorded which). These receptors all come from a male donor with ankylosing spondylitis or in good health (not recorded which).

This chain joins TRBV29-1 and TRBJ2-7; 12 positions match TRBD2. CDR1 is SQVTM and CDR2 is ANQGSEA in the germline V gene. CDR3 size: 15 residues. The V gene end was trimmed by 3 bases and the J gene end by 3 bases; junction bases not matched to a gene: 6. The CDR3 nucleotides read TGCAGCGTTGACAGTCTAGCGGGGGGGGTCTACGAGCAGTACTTC. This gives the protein CSVDSLAGGVYEQYF.

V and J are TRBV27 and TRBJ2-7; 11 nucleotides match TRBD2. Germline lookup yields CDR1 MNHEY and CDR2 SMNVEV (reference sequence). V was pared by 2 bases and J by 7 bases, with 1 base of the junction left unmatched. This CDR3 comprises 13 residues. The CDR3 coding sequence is TGTGCCAGCAGTTTAACTAGCGGGAGAGAGCAGTACTTC. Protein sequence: CASSLTSGREQYF.

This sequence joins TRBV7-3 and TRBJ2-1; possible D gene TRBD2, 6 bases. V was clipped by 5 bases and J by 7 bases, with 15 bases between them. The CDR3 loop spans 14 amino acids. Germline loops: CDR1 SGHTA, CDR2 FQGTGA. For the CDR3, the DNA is TGTGCCAGCAGCGAACCGGGACTGGGGAATGAGCAGTTCTTC. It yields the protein CASSEPGLGNEQFF. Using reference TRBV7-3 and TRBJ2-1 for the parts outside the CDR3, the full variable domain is GAGVSQTPSNKVTEKGKYVELRCDPISGHTALYWYRQSLGQGPEFLIYFQGTGAADDSGLPNDRFFAVRPEGSVSTLKIQRTERGDSAVYLCASSEPGLGNEQFFGPGTRLTVL.

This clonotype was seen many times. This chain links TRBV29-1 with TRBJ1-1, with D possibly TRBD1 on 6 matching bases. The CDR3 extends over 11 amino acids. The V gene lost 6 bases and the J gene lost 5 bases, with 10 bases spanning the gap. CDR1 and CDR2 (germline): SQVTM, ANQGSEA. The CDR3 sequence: CSVAQGTEAFF. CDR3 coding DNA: TGCAGCGTAGCACAGGGTACTGAAGCTTTCTTT.

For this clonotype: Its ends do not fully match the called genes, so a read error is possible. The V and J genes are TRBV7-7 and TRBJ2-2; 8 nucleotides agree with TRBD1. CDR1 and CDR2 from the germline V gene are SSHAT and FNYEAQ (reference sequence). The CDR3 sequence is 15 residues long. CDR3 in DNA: TGTGCTAGCAGCTTAGCAGGGGGCTTGGCCGGGGAGCTGTTTTTT. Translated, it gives CASSLAGGLAGELFF.

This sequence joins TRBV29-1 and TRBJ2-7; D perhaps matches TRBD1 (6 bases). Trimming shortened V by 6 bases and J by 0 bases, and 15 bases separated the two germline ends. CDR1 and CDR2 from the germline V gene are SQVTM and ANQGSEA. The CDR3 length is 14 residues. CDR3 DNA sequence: TGCAGCGTCCAATGGACAGTTAACTCCTACGAGCAGTACTTC. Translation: CSVQWTVNSYEQYF.

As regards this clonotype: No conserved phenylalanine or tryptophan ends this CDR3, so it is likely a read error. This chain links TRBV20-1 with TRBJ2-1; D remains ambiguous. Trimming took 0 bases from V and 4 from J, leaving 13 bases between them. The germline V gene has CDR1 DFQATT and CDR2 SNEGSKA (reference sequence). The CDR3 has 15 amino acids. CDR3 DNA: TGCAGTGCTAGAGAGCGACACCGTCCGTACAATGAGCAGTTCTCC. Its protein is CSARERHRPYNEQFS.

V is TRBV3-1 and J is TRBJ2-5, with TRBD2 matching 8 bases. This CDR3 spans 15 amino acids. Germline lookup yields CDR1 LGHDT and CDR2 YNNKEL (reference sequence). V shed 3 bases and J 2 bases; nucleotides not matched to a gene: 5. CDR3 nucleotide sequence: TGTGCCAGCAGCCAGTTTAGCGGGGCGCAAGAGACCCAGTACTTC. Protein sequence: CASSQFSGAQETQYF.

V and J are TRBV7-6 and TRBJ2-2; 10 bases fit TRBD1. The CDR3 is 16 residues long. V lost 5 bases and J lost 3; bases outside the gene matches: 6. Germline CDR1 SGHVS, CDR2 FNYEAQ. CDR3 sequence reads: CASSDRQGADTGELFF. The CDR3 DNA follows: TGTGCCAGCAGCGACCGACAGGGGGCCGACACCGGGGAGCTGTTTTTT.

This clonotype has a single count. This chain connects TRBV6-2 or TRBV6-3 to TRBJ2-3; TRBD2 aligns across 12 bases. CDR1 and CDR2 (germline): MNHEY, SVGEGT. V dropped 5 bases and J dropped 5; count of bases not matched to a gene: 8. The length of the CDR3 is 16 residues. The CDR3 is CASSPKTSGSGDTQYF. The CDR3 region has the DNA TGTGCCAGCAGTCCAAAGACTAGCGGGAGTGGAGATACGCAGTATTTT.

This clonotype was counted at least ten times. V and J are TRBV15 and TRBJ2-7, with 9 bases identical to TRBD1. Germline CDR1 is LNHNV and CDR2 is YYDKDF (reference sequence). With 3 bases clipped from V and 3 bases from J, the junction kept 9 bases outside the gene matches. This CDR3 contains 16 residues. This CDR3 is CATSRESRDRDYEQYF. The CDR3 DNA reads TGTGCCACCAGCAGGGAGTCCCGGGACAGGGACTACGAGCAGTACTTC.

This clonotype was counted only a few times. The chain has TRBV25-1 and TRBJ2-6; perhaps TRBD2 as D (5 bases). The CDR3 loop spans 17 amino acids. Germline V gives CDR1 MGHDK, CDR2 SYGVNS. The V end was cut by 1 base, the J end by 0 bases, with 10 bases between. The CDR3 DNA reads TGTGCCAGCAGTGAATTGGCGGGCCGCTCTGGGGCCAACGTCCTGACTTTC. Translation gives CASSELAGRSGANVLTF.

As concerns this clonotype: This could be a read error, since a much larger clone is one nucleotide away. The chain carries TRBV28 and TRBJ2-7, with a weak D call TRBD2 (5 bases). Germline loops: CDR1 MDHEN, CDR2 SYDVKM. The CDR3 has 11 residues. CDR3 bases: TGTGCCAGCAGTAAGAGAAGGGAGCAGTGCTTC. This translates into CASSKRREQCF.

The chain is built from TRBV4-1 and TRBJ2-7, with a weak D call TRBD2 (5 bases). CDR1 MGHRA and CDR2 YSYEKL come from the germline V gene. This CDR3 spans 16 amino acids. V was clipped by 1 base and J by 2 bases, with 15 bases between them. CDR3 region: CASSQVEGSPTYEQYF. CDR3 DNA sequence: TGCGCCAGCAGCCAAGTTGAGGGAAGCCCCACCTACGAGCAGTACTTC.